One and the same sample provided the 16 T cell receptor beta chains below, sequenced in a study of shared clonotypes between healthy human individuals. Only in-frame clones appear in the TCRdb table, and some are missing; sequencing was by immunoSEQ multiplex PCR. The sample carries roughly 490,000 clones, around three quarters recorded once. Sequencing used PBMCs. The source is a woman between 40 and 55 years old in good health. Some clones in this sample may be carry-over from other donors' samples.

This chain joins TRBV5-1 and TRBJ2-7; 11 bases are a match to TRBD1. From germline, CDR1 is SGHRS and CDR2 YFSETQ. CDR3 length: 15 residues. V lost 1 base and J lost 2; bases outside the gene matches: 2. As DNA, the CDR3 is TGCGCCAGCAGCTTGCGGGACAGGGGGACCTACGAGCAGTACTTC. Translating gives CASSLRDRGTYEQYF.

The CDR3 bases are TGTGCCAGTAGTTATAGCGGGAGGGGAGATACGCAGTATTTT. As protein: CASSYSGRGDTQYF. The chain is built from TRBV19 and TRBJ2-3; 11 bases are a match to TRBD2. After removal of 5 bases from V and 5 bases from J, the junction contained 3 bases not matched to a gene. In germline, CDR1 is LNHDA, CDR2 SQIVND (reference sequence). CDR3 size: 14 residues.

This clone was detected once. The gene calls are TRBV6-6 and TRBJ2-7; D unclear. V lost 6 bases, J lost 0 bases, and 12 bases lay in between. Germline loops: CDR1 MNHNY, CDR2 SVGAGI (reference sequence). The CDR3 is 14 amino acids. In DNA, the CDR3 is TGTGCCAGCAGCCCCTACATTAGCTCCTACGAGCAGTACTTC. This encodes CASSPYISSYEQYF.

The chain has TRBV11-2 and TRBJ2-5, with no clear D. Germline V gene lookup returns CDR1 SGHAT and CDR2 FQNNGV. Trimming pared 5 bases from V and 5 bases from J, leaving 15 bases between. The CDR3 is 14 residues long. CDR3 sequence (DNA): TGTGCCAGCAGCCTCGGGCCTATCGAGGAGACCCAGTACTTC. Its protein is CASSLGPIEETQYF.

This clone was seen a single time. The V and J genes are TRBV19 and TRBJ1-1, with a possible D match to TRBD1 (5 bases). Germline-derived CDR1 and CDR2 are LNHDA and SQIVND (reference sequence). V lost 3 bases and J 0 bases, leaving 8 bases between the germline ends. The length of the CDR3 is 14 residues. CDR3 DNA: TGTGCCAGTAGTATGACCAGGGTGAACACTGAAGCTTTCTTT. The encoded protein is CASSMTRVNTEAFF.

The chain's CDR3 is CASSTRDRIYTGELFF. The DNA of the CDR3 is TGTGCCAGCAGCACCCGTGACAGAATCTACACCGGGGAGCTGTTTTTT. The chain is built from TRBV5-4 and TRBJ2-2; TRBD1 might be the D (5 bases). The CDR3 is 16 amino acids. V was clipped by 4 bases and J by 3 bases, with 16 bases between them. From germline, CDR1 is SGHNT and CDR2 YYREEE (reference sequence).

Comment on this clone: The sample carries other DNA sequences with the same CDR3. This chain uses TRBV5-1 with TRBJ1-5; D ambiguous. The V end was cut by 0 bases, the J end by 1 base, with 8 bases between. This CDR3 has 15 residues. Per the germline V gene, CDR1 is SGHRS and CDR2 is YFSETQ. The CDR3 coding sequence is TGCGCCAGCAGCTTGGAGGCGGGAAGCAATCAGCCCCAGCATTTT. The encoded protein is CASSLEAGSNQPQHF.

This clone has a single count. The rearrangement joins TRBV11-2 to TRBJ2-1; the D gene is possibly TRBD2 (6 bases). Trimming cost V 3 bases and J 5 bases, with 14 bases left between them. CDR3 length: 15 amino acids. Germline CDR1 is SGHAT and CDR2 is FQNNGV. The CDR3 sequence is CASSLWRGVNNEQFF. In DNA, the CDR3 is TGTGCCAGCAGCTTGTGGCGGGGCGTGAACAATGAGCAGTTCTTC.

This rearrangement joins TRBV7-8 to TRBJ2-3; D is unclear. The ends were cut back, 1 base at V and 0 bases at J, with 8 bases in the middle. The V gene's germline CDR1 is SGHVS and CDR2 FQNEAQ. The length of the CDR3 is 15 residues. The CDR3 region is CASSLVSGSTDTQYF. The CDR3 nucleotides read TGTGCCAGCAGCTTAGTGTCTGGTAGCACAGATACGCAGTATTTT.

The chain joins TRBV2 to TRBJ2-7; D is perhaps TRBD1 or TRBD2 (5 bases each). The CDR3 has 14 residues. Trimming stripped 6 bases from V and 2 bases from J, with 14 bases between. Germline CDR1 reads SNHLY; CDR2 reads FYNNEI. This CDR3 reads CASSLGAYPYEQYF. DNA of the CDR3: TGTGCCAGCAGCCTCGGGGCCTATCCCTACGAGCAGTACTTC.

The gene calls are TRBV2 and TRBJ2-5; TRBD1 might be the D (5 bases). This CDR3 spans 11 amino acids. Germline CDR1 and CDR2: SNHLY and FYNNEI. The CDR3: CAAGAEETQYF. The CDR3 DNA is TGTGCAGCTGGGGCCGAAGAGACCCAGTACTTC.

DNA of the CDR3: TGTGCCAGTAGTATAAGGGCGGGAGGGGACACCGGGGAGCTGTTTTTT. It specifies CASSIRAGGDTGELFF. V gene TRBV19 combines with J gene TRBJ2-2, with 9 bases fitting TRBD2. Germline CDR1 LNHDA, CDR2 SQIVND (reference sequence). Trimming removed 2 bases from V and 3 bases from J; junction bases left unmatched: 4. The CDR3 spans 16 residues.

The chain employs TRBV5-1 and TRBJ1-2; 7 nucleotides align to TRBD1. Germline values: CDR1 SGHRS, CDR2 YFSETQ. The trim removed 4 bases at V and 7 bases at J, leaving 4 bases unmatched. The CDR3 extends over 12 amino acids. For the CDR3, the DNA is TGCGCCAGCAGCCCGGAGGGGGCTGGCTACACCTTC. Its translation: CASSPEGAGYTF.

The rearrangement links TRBV28 to TRBJ1-2; D is possibly TRBD1 (5 bases). CDR3 length equals 13 residues. V was pared by 7 bases and J by 6 bases, with 15 bases between. CDR1 and CDR2 from the germline V gene are MDHEN and SYDVKM. For the CDR3, the DNA is TGTGCCAGCATTTCCCCTGGGGGTCATGGCTACACCTTC. Its protein is CASISPGGHGYTF.

Only a few counts were recorded for this clone. CDR3 sequence: CATSRISLRTYEQYF. The DNA for the CDR3 is TGTGCCACCAGCAGGATTTCCCTGCGGACCTACGAGCAGTACTTC. The chain links TRBV15 to TRBJ2-7, with D unclear. Trimming removed 3 bases at V and 2 bases at J, with 14 bases between. CDR3 length equals 15 residues. The germline V gene encodes CDR1 LNHNV and CDR2 YYDKDF (reference sequence).

About this clone itself: It may be a read error: a sequence one base away is much more abundant. This sequence joins TRBV28 and TRBJ2-2; D gene uncertain. In germline, CDR1 is MDHEN, CDR2 SYDVKM. V was pared by 5 bases and J by 0 bases, with 4 bases between. This CDR3 is built from 13 residues. The CDR3 reads CASSDTNTGELFF. In nucleotides, the CDR3 is TGTGCCAGCAGTGACACGAACACCGGGGAGCTGTTTTTT. Full variable domain (remainder filled in from reference TRBV28 and TRBJ2-2): DVKVTQSSRYLVKRTGEKVFLECVQDMDHENMFWYRQDPGLGLRLIYFSYDVKMKEKGDIPEGYSVSREKKERFSLILESASTNQTSMYLCASSDTNTGELFFGEGSRLTVL.